This T cell receptor beta chain was identified in a study of OX40 agonist ivuxolimab in advanced cancers. The CDR3 totals 12 residues. The germline V gene has CDR1 LGHNA and CDR2 YSLEER. Trimming took 4 bases from V and 1 from J, leaving 4 bases between them. Method: immunoSEQ multiplex PCR; TCRdb's copy keeps in-frame clones and lacks some. Found here are about 56,000 clones, about 90% of them singletons; the top ten hold just under 25%. The sequences come from CD4+ or CD8+ T cells sorted from blood, collected in a trial of the OX40 agonist ivuxolimab. The rearrangement uses TRBV4-3 and TRBJ1-2; D unresolved. The sequence was obtained from an adult with an advanced solid tumor such as melanoma, head and neck, liver or kidney cancer. The CDR3 region has the DNA TGCGCCAGCAGCCTCGGTAACTATGGCTACACCTTC. It specifies CASSLGNYGYTF.